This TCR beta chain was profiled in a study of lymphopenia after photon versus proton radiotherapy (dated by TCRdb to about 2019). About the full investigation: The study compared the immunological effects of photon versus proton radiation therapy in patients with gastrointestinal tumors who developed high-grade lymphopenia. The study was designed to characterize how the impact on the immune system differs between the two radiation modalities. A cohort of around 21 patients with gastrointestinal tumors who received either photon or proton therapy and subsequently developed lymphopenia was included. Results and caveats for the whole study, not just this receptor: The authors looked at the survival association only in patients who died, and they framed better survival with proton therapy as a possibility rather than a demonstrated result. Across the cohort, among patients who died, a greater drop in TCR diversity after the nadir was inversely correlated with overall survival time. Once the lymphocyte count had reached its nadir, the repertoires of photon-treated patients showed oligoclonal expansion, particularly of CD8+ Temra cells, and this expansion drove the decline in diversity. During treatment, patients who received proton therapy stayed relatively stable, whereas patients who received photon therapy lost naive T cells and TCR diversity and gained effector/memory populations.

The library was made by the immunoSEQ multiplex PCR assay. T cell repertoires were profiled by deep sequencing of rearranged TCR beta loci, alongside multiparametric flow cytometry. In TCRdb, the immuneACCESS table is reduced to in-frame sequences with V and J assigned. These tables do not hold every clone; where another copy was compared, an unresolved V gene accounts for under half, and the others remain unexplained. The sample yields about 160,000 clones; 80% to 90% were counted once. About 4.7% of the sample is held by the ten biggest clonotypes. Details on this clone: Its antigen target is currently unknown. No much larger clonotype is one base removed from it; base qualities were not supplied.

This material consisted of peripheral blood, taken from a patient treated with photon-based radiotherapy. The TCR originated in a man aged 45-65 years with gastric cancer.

In nucleotide form, the sequence is TGTGCCAGCAGCCCGGGGAGAGAGACCCAGTACTTC. It translates to CASSPGRETQYF. This chain is built from TRBV9 and TRBJ2-5; perhaps TRBD2 is the D gene, with 5 bases matching. There are 12 amino acids in the CDR3, from cysteine to phenylalanine inclusive. Only CDR3 DNA is held: 36 bases, read in frame from base 1. CDR1 is given as SGDLS and CDR2 as YYNGEE, both from the germline V gene. V gives up 4 bases and J gives up 4 bases, and the segment between their germline ends measures 8 bases.